Below are 5 T cell receptor beta chains sequenced from a single sample in a study of T cell responses to AZD1222 COVID-19 vaccine. The protocol was immunoSEQ multiplex PCR, while the TCRdb copy is restricted to in-frame clones and leaves out a portion. The data contain 170,000 or so clones, approximately 90% of them singletons. The specimen was peripheral blood, collected on day 0 of AZD1222 vaccination. All receptors derive from an adult in good health.

The genes are TRBV19 and TRBJ1-2; 9 nucleotides align to TRBD1. Germline trimming cut 6 bases from V and 4 bases from J; bases unmatched to any gene: 9. Looked up from germline, CDR1 is LNHDA and CDR2 is SQIVND (reference sequence). The CDR3 runs to 15 residues. The CDR3 region has the DNA TGTGCCAGTAGCCCGGGACAGGGCGGCTTCTATGGCTACACCTTC. Translated: CASSPGQGGFYGYTF. The whole variable domain, filled in from reference TRBV19 and TRBJ1-2, reads DGGITQSPKYLFRKEGQNVTLSCEQNLNHDAMYWYRQDPGQGLRLIYYSQIVNDFQKGDIAEGYSVSREKKESFPLTVTSAQKNPTAFYLCASSPGQGGFYGYTFGSGTRLTVV.

On this clone itself: This CDR3 is also generated by other DNA sequences in the sample. The chain uses TRBV19 and TRBJ1-1, with unresolved D. This CDR3 region has 13 residues. The germline V gene encodes CDR1 LNHDA and CDR2 SQIVND (reference sequence). V lost 3 bases and J 1 base, leaving 6 bases between the germline ends. The CDR3 is CASSIQGNTEAFF. The CDR3 bases are TGTGCCAGTAGTATTCAAGGGAACACTGAAGCTTTCTTT.

This clone was detected only once. The chain uses TRBV2 and TRBJ2-5; D is undetermined. CDR1 is SNHLY, CDR2 FYNNEI, per germline. This CDR3 contains 15 residues. V lost 7 bases to trimming and J lost 7 bases, with 22 bases between them. CDR3 in amino acids: CASKVNMLEHGTQYF. DNA of the CDR3: TGTGCCAGCAAGGTCAACATGCTCGAGCATGGGACCCAGTACTTC.

The chain carries TRBV19 and TRBJ2-7; 9 nucleotides match TRBD1. The CDR3 length is 15 residues. Germline-derived CDR1 and CDR2 are LNHDA and SQIVND (reference sequence). The junction had 12 bases not matched to a gene; V was cut back by 5 bases and J by 7 bases. The DNA for the CDR3 is TGTGCCAGTAGTGGCTCTCGACAGGGGGAGTGGGAGCAGTACTTC. Protein product: CASSGSRQGEWEQYF.

The chain has TRBV29-1 and TRBJ1-1; D ambiguous. The CDR3 runs to 11 residues. CDR1 and CDR2 (germline): SQVTM, ANQGSEA. Deletions cut 4 bases from V and 2 bases from J, with 5 bases between. CDR3 coding DNA: TGCAGCGTTGTAGAAAACACTGAAGCTTTCTTT. Translation gives CSVVENTEAFF.